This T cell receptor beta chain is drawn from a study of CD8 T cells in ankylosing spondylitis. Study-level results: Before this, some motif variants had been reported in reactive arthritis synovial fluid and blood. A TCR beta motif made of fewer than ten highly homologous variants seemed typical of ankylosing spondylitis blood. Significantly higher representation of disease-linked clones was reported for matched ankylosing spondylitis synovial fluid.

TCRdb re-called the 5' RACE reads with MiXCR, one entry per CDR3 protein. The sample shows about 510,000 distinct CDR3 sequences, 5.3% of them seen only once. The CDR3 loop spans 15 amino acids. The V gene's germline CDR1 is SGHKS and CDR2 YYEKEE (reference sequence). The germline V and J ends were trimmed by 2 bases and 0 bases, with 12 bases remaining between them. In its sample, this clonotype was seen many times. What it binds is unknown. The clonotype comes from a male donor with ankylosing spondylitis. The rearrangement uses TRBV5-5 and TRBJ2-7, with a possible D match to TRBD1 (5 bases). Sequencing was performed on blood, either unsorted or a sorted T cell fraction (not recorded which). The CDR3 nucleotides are TGTGCCAGCAGCTTTGTCTGGGGCTACTCCTACGAGCAGTACTTC. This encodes CASSFVWGYSYEQYF.